Below are 22 T cell receptor beta chains sequenced from a single sample in a study of technical replicates of blood from several donors. Profiling relied on immunoSEQ multiplex PCR, and the TCRdb table lists in-frame clones only, not all of them. The table has 85,000 or so clones, roughly 94% seen once. Sequenced sample: T cells isolated from PBMCs. The receptors originated from a human donor in good health.

The chain joins TRBV7-9 to TRBJ2-7; 7 bases fit TRBD2. Germline CDR1 reads SEHNR; CDR2 reads FQNEAQ (reference sequence). The trim removed 1 base at V and 4 bases at J, leaving 13 bases unmatched. This CDR3 has 17 residues. CDR3 sequence: CASSLGGGRAFAYEQYF. The CDR3 DNA sequence: TGTGCCAGCAGCTTAGGGGGGGGGAGGGCCTTTGCGTACGAGCAGTACTTC.

This sequence joins TRBV6-6 and TRBJ2-1; 7 nucleotides agree with TRBD1. The CDR3 consists of 13 residues. The V gene's germline CDR1 is MNHNY and CDR2 SVGAGI (reference sequence). Trimming cost V 7 bases and J 4 bases; bases outside gene matches: 4. DNA of the CDR3: TGTGCCAGCACTTCACAGGGGTACAATGAGCAGTTCTTC. This gives the protein CASTSQGYNEQFF.

This clone occurred once. J is TRBJ2-7 and V is TRBV15, with TRBD2 identical over 13 bases. This CDR3 comprises 16 residues. Germline CDR1 reads LNHNV; CDR2 reads YYDKDF (reference sequence). The V gene end was trimmed by 4 bases and the J gene end by 7 bases; junction bases not matched to a gene: 10. Here the CDR3 DNA reads TGTGCCACCAGCATGCGACTAGCGGGGGGAGTTCGGGAGCAGTACTTC. It codes for CATSMRLAGGVREQYF.

The chain joins TRBV7-9 to TRBJ1-3, with unresolved D. Trimming removed 1 base from V and 4 bases from J, with 8 bases in between. Germline V gives CDR1 SEHNR, CDR2 FQNEAQ (reference sequence). The CDR3 spans 14 residues. CDR3 loop: CASSLEDWGNTIYF. For the CDR3, the DNA is TGTGCCAGCAGCTTAGAGGACTGGGGAAACACCATATATTTT.

This rearrangement joins TRBV9 to TRBJ1-6, with a tentative D call TRBD1 (5 bases). V lost 3 bases to trimming and J lost 8 bases, with 12 bases between them. CDR1 is SGDLS, CDR2 YYNGEE, per germline. The CDR3 length is 14 residues. The CDR3 DNA is TGTGCCAGCAGCGCGACGGACACAGATTCACCCCTCCACTTT. It yields the protein CASSATDTDSPLHF.

This clone has just a few counts. The chain is built from TRBV25-1 and TRBJ1-2; 8 bases are a match to TRBD1. This CDR3 contains 13 residues. Losses at the gene ends were 2 bases for V and 4 bases for J; bases not matched to a gene: 0. Germline V gene data show CDR1 as MGHDK and CDR2 as SYGVNS. CDR3 sequence: CASSEQGAYGYTF. CDR3 bases: TGTGCCAGCAGTGAACAGGGGGCCTATGGCTACACCTTC.

This rearrangement joins TRBV2 to TRBJ2-7, with D hard to call. The CDR3 contains 10 residues. Germline CDR1 SNHLY, CDR2 FYNNEI. The V end lost 7 bases, the J end lost 4 bases, and 5 bases lay between the germline ends. CDR3 coding DNA: TGTGCCAGCATTCTGTACGAGCAGTACTTC. Encoded protein: CASILYEQYF.

The chain is built from TRBV4-2 and TRBJ2-7, with 9 bases matching TRBD1. V dropped 3 bases and J dropped 4; count of bases not matched to a gene: 13. The V gene's germline CDR1 is LGHNA and CDR2 YNFKEQ. The CDR3 consists of 17 residues. CDR3 residues: CASSQVDFRTGEYEQYF. The CDR3 region has the DNA TGTGCCAGCAGCCAGGTCGATTTTAGGACAGGGGAATACGAGCAGTACTTC.

The chain is built from TRBV30 and TRBJ1-1; D may be TRBD1 (6 bases). Germline V lookup: CDR1 GTSNPN, CDR2 SVGIG (reference sequence). The V end lost 0 bases, the J end lost 7 bases, and 15 bases lay between the germline ends. The CDR3 loop spans 14 amino acids. This CDR3 is CAWSVQGGTGEAFF. CDR3 in DNA: TGTGCCTGGAGTGTACAAGGGGGTACGGGTGAAGCTTTCTTT.

The chain combines TRBV30 with TRBJ1-5; TRBD1 agrees at 8 bases. This CDR3 is built from 14 residues. Germline V gene data show CDR1 as GTSNPN and CDR2 as SVGIG (reference sequence). With 2 bases clipped from V and 3 bases from J, the junction kept 3 bases outside the gene matches. Here the CDR3 reads CAWSSGGYNQPQHF. Here the CDR3 DNA reads TGTGCCTGGAGTTCAGGGGGCTACAATCAGCCCCAGCATTTT.

The chain joins TRBV4-1 to TRBJ2-1, with D possibly TRBD2 on 6 matching bases. The V gene lost 4 bases and the J gene lost 1 base, with 17 bases spanning the gap. The CDR3 length is 17 residues. Germline V gene lookup returns CDR1 MGHRA and CDR2 YSYEKL. Here the CDR3 DNA reads TGCGCCAGCAGCCCGCGGGGTCAGGGCCTATCCTACAATGAGCAGTTCTTC. It is translated as CASSPRGQGLSYNEQFF.

V gene TRBV19 combines with J gene TRBJ1-1, with a tentative D call TRBD1 (6 bases). Looked up from germline, CDR1 is LNHDA and CDR2 is SQIVND (reference sequence). CDR3 size: 12 residues. Trimming took 7 bases from V and 4 from J, leaving 10 bases between them. In DNA form, the CDR3 reads TGTGCCAGTACCTCAGGGGCCACTGAAGCTTTCTTT. It translates to CASTSGATEAFF.

This clone has a single count. V is TRBV2 and J is TRBJ2-3, with TRBD1 matching 7 bases. The junction had 20 bases not matched to a gene; V was cut back by 10 bases and J by 7 bases. The germline gives CDR1 SNHLY, CDR2 FYNNEI. The CDR3 covers 16 residues. DNA of the CDR3: TGTGCCAACTCGGTATATGACAGGGATGATGCGAATACGCAGTATTTT. It is translated as CANSVYDRDDANTQYF.

V gene TRBV6-5 combines with J gene TRBJ1-5; a possible D gene is TRBD1 (5 bases). CDR1 is MNHEY, CDR2 SVGAGI, per germline. The CDR3 has 15 residues. V was shortened by 2 bases and J by 0 bases, with 8 bases between the two germline ends. Here the CDR3 reads CASSYDRFSNQPQHF. The CDR3 region has the DNA TGTGCCAGCAGTTACGACAGATTTAGCAATCAGCCCCAGCATTTT.

The chain links TRBV6-1 to TRBJ2-5, with a possible D match to TRBD1 (6 bases). There are 15 residues in the CDR3. Trimming cost V 5 bases and J 2 bases, with 15 bases left between them. Germline CDR1 is MNHNS and CDR2 is SASEGT. The CDR3 region has the DNA TGTGCCAGCAGTCCGTCAGGGGCGTTACAAGAGACCCAGTACTTC. Residues: CASSPSGALQETQYF.

The V and J genes are TRBV27 and TRBJ1-1; D not resolved. The germline V gene encodes CDR1 MNHEY and CDR2 SMNVEV (reference sequence). This CDR3 is 13 amino acids long. The V gene lost 7 bases and the J gene lost 1 base, with 10 bases spanning the gap. CDR3 DNA sequence: TGTGCCAGCACACCGCGGGAGAACACTGAAGCTTTCTTT. This codes for CASTPRENTEAFF.

The chain is built from TRBV27 and TRBJ2-7, with 7 bases identical to TRBD2. This CDR3 has 17 amino acids. With 5 bases clipped from V and 0 bases from J, the junction kept 13 bases outside the gene matches. Germline assignment: CDR1 MNHEY and CDR2 SMNVEV (reference sequence). Written as DNA, the CDR3 is TGTGCCAGCAGTCACCGCAGGACTGGCGGGGGCTCCTACGAGCAGTACTTC. It encodes CASSHRRTGGGSYEQYF.

This chain links TRBV6-5 with TRBJ2-1; tentative D call: TRBD1 (5 bases). The ends were cut back, 5 bases at V and 2 bases at J, with 7 bases in the middle. Germline V lookup: CDR1 MNHEY, CDR2 SVGAGI. This CDR3 has 13 residues. The CDR3 DNA is TGTGCCAGCAGTCAAGGGGCCTACAATGAGCAGTTCTTC. Amino acid sequence: CASSQGAYNEQFF.

This clone has only one observation. V usage is TRBV5-6 and J usage is TRBJ2-7, with D perhaps TRBD2 (5 bases). This CDR3 spans 13 amino acids. V lost 0 bases and J lost 6, with 10 bases in between. The germline V gene encodes CDR1 SGHDT and CDR2 YYEEEE. The CDR3 DNA follows: TGTGCCAGCAGCTTGGTGGGTGGAGGCGAGCAGTACTTC. Its protein is CASSLVGGGEQYF.

The chain uses TRBV27 and TRBJ2-3, with D tentatively TRBD1 (6 bases). Germline lookup yields CDR1 MNHEY and CDR2 SMNVEV (reference sequence). Trimming left V 8 bases short and J 1 base short, with 13 bases between. The CDR3 extends over 14 amino acids. CDR3 protein: CASSGHGRTDTQYF. DNA of the CDR3: TGTGCCAGCTCGGGACACGGACGCACAGATACGCAGTATTTT.

This chain joins TRBV4-1 and TRBJ2-1; TRBD2 might be the D (6 bases). The ends were cut back, 8 bases at V and 0 bases at J, with 14 bases in the middle. The CDR3 sequence is 15 residues long. The germline gives CDR1 MGHRA, CDR2 YSYEKL. Here the CDR3 reads CASAGGGGSYNEQFF. CDR3 DNA sequence: TGCGCCAGCGCCGGGGGTGGTGGCTCCTACAATGAGCAGTTCTTC.

V is TRBV11-2 and J is TRBJ1-2; TRBD1 agrees at 9 bases. V shed 5 bases, J shed 8 bases, and the junction held 15 bases outside the gene matches. CDR3 length equals 16 residues. Germline V CDR1 and CDR2: SGHAT, FQNNGV. The CDR3 DNA reads TGTGCCAGCAGCCGAGACATGTGGGGACAGGGATTCGGCTACACCTTC. Protein: CASSRDMWGQGFGYTF.